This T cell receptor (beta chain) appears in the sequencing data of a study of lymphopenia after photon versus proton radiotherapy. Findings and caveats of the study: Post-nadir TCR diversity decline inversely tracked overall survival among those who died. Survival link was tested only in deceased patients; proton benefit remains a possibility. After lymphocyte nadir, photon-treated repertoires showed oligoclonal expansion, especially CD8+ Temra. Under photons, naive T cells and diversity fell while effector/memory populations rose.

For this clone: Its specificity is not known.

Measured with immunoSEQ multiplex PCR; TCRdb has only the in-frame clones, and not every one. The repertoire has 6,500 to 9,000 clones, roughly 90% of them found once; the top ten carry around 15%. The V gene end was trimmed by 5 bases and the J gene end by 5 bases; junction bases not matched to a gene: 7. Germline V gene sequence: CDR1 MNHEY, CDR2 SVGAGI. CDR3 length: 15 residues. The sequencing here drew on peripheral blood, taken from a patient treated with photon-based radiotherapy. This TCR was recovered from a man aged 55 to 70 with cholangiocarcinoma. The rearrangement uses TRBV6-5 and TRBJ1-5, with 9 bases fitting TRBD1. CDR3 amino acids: CASSRTGTGYQPQHF. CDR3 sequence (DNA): TGTGCCAGCAGTAGAACCGGGACAGGGTATCAGCCCCAGCATTTT.